This TCR beta chain was recovered during a study of blood T cell repertoires in COVID-19. As for the study in general: In each case, the material was cDNA or gDNA derived from T cells, B-cell-depleted T cells, or PBMCs.

Trimming shortened V by 5 bases and J by 5 bases, and 16 bases separated the two germline ends. The CDR3 has 15 residues. The germline V gene encodes CDR1 LNHDA and CDR2 SQIVND (reference sequence). Using immunoSEQ multiplex PCR, the repertoire was profiled, and TCRdb retains in-frame clones only, with some absent. This table has hundreds of thousands of clones, roughly nine tenths appearing once. Individuals drawn from under 30 US areas were about 18 to 90 years old. Each participant's cohort was designated according to participant-reported clinical history. This rearrangement joins TRBV19 to TRBJ1-5, with a tentative D call TRBD1 (5 bases). Material for sequencing was PBMCs or T cells enriched from blood (not recorded which). The clonotype originates from a woman aged 18 to 35 who had recovered from COVID-19. The CDR3, as DNA: TGTGCCAGTAGTCCCCTAGACAGTTACGATCAGCCCCAGCATTTT. This gives the protein CASSPLDSYDQPQHF.